Presented here are 32 T cell receptor beta chains from one specimen sequenced in a study of neurological immune-mediated disorders. Time point in this sample: longitudinal time-point 3. Using its own MiXCR run on the 5' RACE reads, TCRdb lists one record per CDR3 protein. This sample carries around 53,000 distinct CDR3 sequences, roughly 8.3% of them seen once, and the ten largest clones take under 2.5%. Sequenced sample: PBMCs. All receptors come from a woman between 40 and 55 years old in good health.

This clonotype was picked up many times. The chain carries TRBV5-1 and TRBJ1-4, with D unresolved. V gave up 1 base and J gave up 12 bases, with 7 bases separating them. Germline V CDR1 and CDR2: SGHRS, YFSETQ. CDR3 length: 11 residues. The CDR3 DNA is TGCGCCAGCAGCTTGAACAGTGAACTGTTTTTT. This translates into CASSLNSELFF.

The sample holds many counts of this clonotype. This chain joins TRBV6-2 or TRBV6-3 and TRBJ2-1; 8 nucleotides match TRBD1. The CDR3 runs to 17 residues. V lost 4 bases to trimming and J lost 2 bases; unmatched junction nucleotides: 10. The V gene's germline CDR1 is MNHEY and CDR2 SVGEGT. Written as DNA, the CDR3 is TGTGCCAGCAGTTTATTCATCGGACAGGGTCCCTACAATGAGCAGTTCTTC. This gives the protein CASSLFIGQGPYNEQFF.

The table lists this clonotype with a few counts. This rearrangement joins TRBV6-6 to TRBJ1-5, with 9 bases fitting TRBD1. Germline V CDR1 and CDR2: MNHNY, SVGAGI (reference sequence). Germline trimming cut 9 bases from V and 5 bases from J; bases unmatched to any gene: 11. This CDR3 region has 15 residues. CDR3 DNA sequence: TGTGCCAGTGGCGACGGGACAGGGATACATCAGCCCCAGCATTTT. Its protein is CASGDGTGIHQPQHF.

This clonotype was recorded many times. V gene TRBV7-2 combines with J gene TRBJ1-6; the D gene is possibly TRBD1 (6 bases). Trimming left V 5 bases short and J 7 bases short, with 18 bases between. CDR1 is SGHTA and CDR2 is FQGNSA in the germline V gene. CDR3 size: 16 residues. Written as DNA, the CDR3 is TGTGCCAGCAGCCCGACCGGGGGAGGGGGAAATTCACCCCTCCACTTT. This codes for CASSPTGGGGNSPLHF.

This clonotype has a count of ten or more. The rearrangement joins TRBV15 to TRBJ1-1; D may be TRBD1 (5 bases). From germline, CDR1 is LNHNV and CDR2 YYDKDF (reference sequence). The V and J ends lost 4 bases and 1 base respectively, with 13 bases between them. The CDR3 runs 15 residues. CDR3 protein: CATSTSRGPNTEAFF. CDR3 coding DNA: TGTGCCACCAGCACCTCCCGGGGCCCGAACACTGAAGCTTTCTTT. Full variable domain (missing parts from reference TRBV15 and TRBJ1-1): DAMVIQNPRYQVTQFGKPVTLSCSQTLNHNVMYWYQQKSSQAPKLLFHYYDKDFNNEADTPDNFQSRRPNTSFCFLDIRSPGLGDTAMYLCATSTSRGPNTEAFFGQGTRLTVV.

In its sample, this clonotype was seen many times. The chain has TRBV7-2 and TRBJ2-3; D unclear. V lost 4 bases, J lost 3 bases, and 5 bases lay in between. CDR1 SGHTA and CDR2 FQGNSA come from the germline V gene. The CDR3 sequence is 12 residues long. The CDR3 region has the DNA TGTGCCAGCAGCTCTTCGACAGATACGCAGTATTTT. Its translation: CASSSSTDTQYF.

This clonotype was seen many times. The V and J genes are TRBV4-1 and TRBJ2-7; TRBD2 matches at 15 bases. The V gene's germline CDR1 is MGHRA and CDR2 YSYEKL. Trimming cost V 4 bases and J 4 bases; bases outside gene matches: 8. This CDR3 is 17 amino acids long. The CDR3 DNA sequence: TGCGCCAGCAGCCTGCGGACCGGGACTAGCGGGGGGTACGAGCAGTACTTC. Translated: CASSLRTGTSGGYEQYF.

Many counts were recorded for this clonotype. The chain recombines TRBV5-6 with TRBJ2-1; D gene ambiguous. The CDR3 has 16 residues. Germline V gene sequence: CDR1 SGHDT, CDR2 YYEEEE. V was shortened by 0 bases and J by 2 bases, with 12 bases between the two germline ends. The CDR3 DNA reads TGTGCCAGCAGCTTGGGTGGGCGTCCAACCTACAATGAGCAGTTCTTC. Protein sequence: CASSLGGRPTYNEQFF.

This clonotype was found a few times. The CDR3 spells CASSALAGFGQFF. Here the CDR3 DNA reads TGTGCCAGCAGTGCGCTAGCGGGATTCGGGCAGTTCTTC. The genes are TRBV12-3 or TRBV12-4 and TRBJ2-1; 9 bases line up with TRBD2. V shed 5 bases and J 12 bases; nucleotides not matched to a gene: 8. The CDR3 totals 13 residues.

This clonotype was seen at least ten times. The chain joins TRBV15 to TRBJ2-1; 9 positions match TRBD2. CDR3 length: 15 amino acids. Germline CDR1 LNHNV, CDR2 YYDKDF (reference sequence). Unmatched junction bases numbered 3, after V lost 4 bases and J lost 2 bases. The CDR3 is CATSTSGGTYNEQFF. CDR3 nucleotides: TGTGCCACCAGCACAAGCGGGGGGACCTACAATGAGCAGTTCTTC.

The sample holds many counts of this clonotype. The chain uses TRBV25-1 and TRBJ1-1, with TRBD1 matching 7 bases. The CDR3 has 13 amino acids. CDR1 is MGHDK and CDR2 is SYGVNS in the germline V gene. J gave up 1 base and V 8 bases, and 4 bases lay outside the gene matches. CDR3: CASQQGGNTEAFF. In nucleotides, the CDR3 is TGTGCCAGCCAGCAGGGGGGGAACACTGAAGCTTTCTTT.

This clonotype was observed many times. The V gene is TRBV7-2, the J gene TRBJ2-3; D is unclear. Germline loops: CDR1 SGHTA, CDR2 FQGNSA. The CDR3 has 14 amino acids. Trimming shortened V by 1 base and J by 3 bases, and 8 bases separated the two germline ends. CDR3 nucleotide sequence: TGTGCCAGCAGCTTAGGTCTAGTAACAGATACGCAGTATTTT. This sequence encodes CASSLGLVTDTQYF.

The rearrangement joins TRBV4-2 to TRBJ2-3, with D unresolved. Germline V gives CDR1 LGHNA, CDR2 YNFKEQ. CDR3 length equals 12 residues. V was cut by 3 bases and J by 4 bases, with 5 bases left in between. The CDR3 region is CASSHGADTQYF. The DNA of the CDR3 is TGTGCCAGCAGCCACGGAGCAGATACGCAGTATTTT.

This clonotype was seen at least ten times. The chain recombines TRBV10-3 with TRBJ2-5; D is ambiguous. The CDR3 covers 13 residues. The V gene lost 2 bases and the J gene lost 0 bases, with 4 bases spanning the gap. Germline loops: CDR1 ENHRY, CDR2 SYGVKD. CDR3 amino acids: CAISEENQETQYF. The CDR3 bases are TGTGCCATCAGTGAGGAAAACCAAGAGACCCAGTACTTC.

This clonotype has at least ten counts. The chain carries TRBV10-1 and TRBJ1-1; 9 positions agree with TRBD1. Germline CDR1 and CDR2: WNHNN and SYGVQD (reference sequence). J was trimmed by 4 bases and V by 4 bases; bases with no gene match: 7. This CDR3 has 15 amino acids. This CDR3 is CASSARQGDSTEAFF. The CDR3, as DNA: TGCGCCAGCAGTGCGAGACAGGGGGATAGCACTGAAGCTTTCTTT.

This clonotype was seen at least ten times. This chain connects TRBV4-3 to TRBJ2-7; the D is unclear. The germline V gene has CDR1 LGHNA and CDR2 YSLEER. This CDR3 has 15 residues. The V gene lost 2 bases and the J gene lost 1 base, with 12 bases spanning the gap. CDR3 DNA: TGCGCCAGCAGCCAATACATCTCCTCATCCTACGAGCAGTACTTC. Its protein product is CASSQYISSSYEQYF.

Many counts were recorded for this clonotype. The chain carries TRBV6-1 and TRBJ1-2; 10 bases fit TRBD1. V lost 2 bases and J lost 8; bases outside the gene matches: 11. This CDR3 is built from 16 residues. Germline V gene lookup returns CDR1 MNHNS and CDR2 SASEGT. The CDR3 reads CASSEPRQGARVGYTF. CDR3 nucleotide sequence: TGTGCCAGCAGTGAACCCAGACAGGGGGCGCGTGTAGGCTACACCTTC.

This clonotype was found a few times. The rearrangement links TRBV5-1 to TRBJ2-2, with D hard to call. The CDR3 has 12 residues. Per the germline V gene, CDR1 is SGHRS and CDR2 is YFSETQ. V lost 4 bases to trimming and J lost 3 bases, with 4 bases between them. In nucleotides, the CDR3 is TGCGCCAGCAGCGGGGACACCGGGGAGCTGTTTTTT. Its translation is CASSGDTGELFF.

In this sample, this clonotype turned up many times. The chain carries TRBV20-1 and TRBJ2-4, with D possibly being TRBD1 (5 bases). V dropped 6 bases and J dropped 9 bases, with 24 bases sitting between them. The CDR3 contains 15 residues. CDR1 DFQATT and CDR2 SNEGSKA come from the germline V gene (reference sequence). The CDR3 loop reads CSASGAGYLGSIQYF. CDR3 bases: TGCAGTGCCAGTGGGGCAGGGTACTTAGGTAGCATTCAGTACTTC.

This clonotype was recorded many times. The chain employs TRBV6-1 and TRBJ1-4; TRBD1 matches 10 bases. Unmatched junction bases numbered 13, after V lost 8 bases and J lost 7 bases. Looked up from germline, CDR1 is MNHNS and CDR2 is SASEGT. The CDR3 totals 16 residues. The chain's CDR3 is CASGRDRGFDGEKLFF. CDR3 bases: TGTGCCAGCGGCCGGGACAGGGGCTTCGACGGTGAAAAACTGTTTTTT.

Ten or more counts support this clonotype. This chain connects TRBV29-1 to TRBJ2-7, with D possibly matching TRBD1 (6 bases). The length of the CDR3 is 13 residues. Germline loops: CDR1 SQVTM, CDR2 ANQGSEA. The ends were cut back, 6 bases at V and 0 bases at J, with 12 bases in the middle. CDR3 DNA sequence: TGCAGCGTCCATAGGGGGACCTCCTACGAGCAGTACTTC. Its translation is CSVHRGTSYEQYF.

The sample holds many counts of this clonotype. The V and J genes are TRBV5-1 and TRBJ2-7; D gene uncertain. Germline V gene sequence: CDR1 SGHRS, CDR2 YFSETQ. CDR3 length equals 15 residues. Trimming took off 2 bases at V and 0 bases at J, with 12 bases between the two ends. For the CDR3, the DNA is TGCGCCAGCAGCTTACCGGACCCAGGCTCCTACGAGCAGTACTTC. Its translation is CASSLPDPGSYEQYF.

This clonotype showed up many times. CDR3 sequence: CASSSEGYEQYF. In nucleotides, the CDR3 is TGTGCCAGCAGCTCCGAGGGCTACGAGCAGTACTTC. The chain uses TRBV11-2 and TRBJ2-7; possibly TRBD2 for D (5 bases). Trimming pared 4 bases from V and 3 bases from J, leaving 7 bases between. The CDR3 is 12 residues long. CDR1 is SGHAT, CDR2 FQNNGV, per germline.

In its sample, this clonotype was seen many times. The chain is built from TRBV7-9 and TRBJ1-2; TRBD1 matches at 10 bases. Unmatched junction bases numbered 3, after V lost 5 bases and J lost 6 bases. This CDR3 region has 13 residues. Germline-derived CDR1 and CDR2 are SEHNR and FQNEAQ (reference sequence). The CDR3 region has the DNA TGTGCCAGCAGCACGACAGGGGGCGATGGCTACACCTTC. Translating gives CASSTTGGDGYTF. The full variable domain, with the rest looked up from reference TRBV7-9 and TRBJ1-2, is DTGVSQNPRHKITKRGQNVTFRCDPISEHNRLYWYRQTLGQGPEFLTYFQNEAQLEKSRLLSDRFSAERPKGSFSTLEIQRTEQGDSAMYLCASSTTGGDGYTFGSGTRLTVV.

This clonotype was picked up many times. This CDR3 is CASSHNYGYTF. The CDR3 nucleotides are TGTGCCAGCAGCCATAACTATGGCTACACCTTC. This chain joins TRBV25-1 and TRBJ1-2; no reliable D call. V was cut by 6 bases and J by 1 base, with 3 bases left in between. The CDR3 runs to 11 residues. CDR1 is MGHDK, CDR2 SYGVNS, per germline.

The count of this clonotype is one. This sequence may be a read error, since a much larger clone differs from it by one base. The chain has TRBV9 and TRBJ2-3; weak D call: TRBD2 (6 bases). The CDR3 extends over 15 amino acids. Between the trimmed V and J ends, which lost 6 bases and 6 bases, there was a span of 20 bases. CDR1 is SGDLS and CDR2 is YYNGEE in the germline V gene. DNA for the CDR3: TGTGCCAGCACCCAGAGGGCGGGGAGGCCGGATACGCAGTATTTT. Protein sequence: CASTQRAGRPDTQYF.

This clonotype occurred many times. The chain recombines TRBV7-2 with TRBJ1-4; TRBD1 aligns across 7 bases. CDR1 and CDR2 (germline): SGHTA, FQGNSA. Losses at the gene ends were 5 bases for V and 7 bases for J; bases not matched to a gene: 7. This CDR3 has 14 amino acids. The CDR3 DNA follows: TGTGCCAGCAGCCGGGACAGAGTAGCTGAAAAACTGTTTTTT. Translated, it gives CASSRDRVAEKLFF.

This clonotype appeared many times. This sequence joins TRBV6-2 or TRBV6-3 and TRBJ1-1; D gene unclear. The CDR3 runs to 14 residues. Trimming took 6 bases from V and 1 from J, leaving 12 bases between them. Per the germline V gene, CDR1 is MNHEY and CDR2 is SVGEGT. The CDR3 region is CASRDPRGNTEAFF. DNA of the CDR3: TGTGCCAGCAGAGACCCCCGGGGGAACACTGAAGCTTTCTTT.

This clonotype has ten or more counts. The rearrangement links TRBV3-1 to TRBJ1-6; D remains unclear. Trimming took off 6 bases at V and 9 bases at J, with 15 bases between the two ends. There are 14 residues in the CDR3. Germline loops: CDR1 LGHDT, CDR2 YNNKEL (reference sequence). The CDR3 loop reads CASRVGGESSPLHF. Written as DNA, the CDR3 is TGTGCCAGCAGGGTGGGCGGGGAGAGTTCACCCCTCCACTTT. The whole variable domain, filled in from reference TRBV3-1 and TRBJ1-6, reads DTAVSQTPKYLVTQMGNDKSIKCEQNLGHDTMYWYKQDSKKFLKIMFSYNNKELIINETVPNRFSPKSPDKAHLNLHINSLELGDSAVYFCASRVGGESSPLHFGNGTRLTVT.

This clonotype was counted between two and nine times. The chain recombines TRBV29-1 with TRBJ1-1, with TRBD1 matching over 7 bases. The CDR3 covers 15 residues. With 4 bases clipped from V and 4 bases from J, the junction kept 12 bases outside the gene matches. Germline assignment: CDR1 SQVTM and CDR2 ANQGSEA. CDR3 protein: CSVGNAAGGITEAFF. CDR3 coding DNA: TGCAGCGTTGGGAACGCGGCAGGGGGAATCACTGAAGCTTTCTTT.

Here the CDR3 DNA reads TGCAGTGCTGGGGCCCGGGAGGGCTTCTCCTACGAGCAGTACTTC. Its translation is CSAGAREGFSYEQYF. The rearrangement links TRBV20-1 to TRBJ2-7, with 8 bases identical to TRBD2. CDR1 is DFQATT and CDR2 is SNEGSKA in the germline V gene (reference sequence). With 5 bases clipped from V and 0 bases from J, the junction kept 9 bases outside the gene matches. The CDR3 totals 15 residues.

This clonotype was detected a few times. The V call is TRBV20-1, the J call TRBJ2-7, with D tentatively TRBD2 (6 bases). V lost 3 bases and J 2 bases, leaving 14 bases between the germline ends. Germline loops: CDR1 DFQATT, CDR2 SNEGSKA (reference sequence). The CDR3 consists of 14 residues. The CDR3 loop is CSARAGLGTYEQYF. The CDR3 nucleotides are TGCAGTGCTAGGGCGGGACTCGGAACCTACGAGCAGTACTTC.